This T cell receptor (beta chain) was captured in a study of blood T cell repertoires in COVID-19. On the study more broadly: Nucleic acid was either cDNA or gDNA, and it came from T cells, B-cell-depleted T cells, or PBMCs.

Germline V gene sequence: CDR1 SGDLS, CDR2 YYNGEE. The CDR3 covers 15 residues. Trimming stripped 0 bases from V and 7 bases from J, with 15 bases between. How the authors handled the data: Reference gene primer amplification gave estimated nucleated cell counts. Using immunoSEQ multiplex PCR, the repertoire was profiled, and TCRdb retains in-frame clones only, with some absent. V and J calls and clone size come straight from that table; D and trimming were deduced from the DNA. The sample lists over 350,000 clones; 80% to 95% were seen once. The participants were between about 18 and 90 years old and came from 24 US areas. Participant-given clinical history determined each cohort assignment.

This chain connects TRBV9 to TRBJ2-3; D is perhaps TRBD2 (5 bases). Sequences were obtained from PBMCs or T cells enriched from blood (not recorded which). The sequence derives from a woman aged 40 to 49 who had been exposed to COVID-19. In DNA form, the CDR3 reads TGTGCCAGCAGCGTAGCAGAAGCCGGGATATATACGCAGTATTTT. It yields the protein CASSVAEAGIYTQYF.